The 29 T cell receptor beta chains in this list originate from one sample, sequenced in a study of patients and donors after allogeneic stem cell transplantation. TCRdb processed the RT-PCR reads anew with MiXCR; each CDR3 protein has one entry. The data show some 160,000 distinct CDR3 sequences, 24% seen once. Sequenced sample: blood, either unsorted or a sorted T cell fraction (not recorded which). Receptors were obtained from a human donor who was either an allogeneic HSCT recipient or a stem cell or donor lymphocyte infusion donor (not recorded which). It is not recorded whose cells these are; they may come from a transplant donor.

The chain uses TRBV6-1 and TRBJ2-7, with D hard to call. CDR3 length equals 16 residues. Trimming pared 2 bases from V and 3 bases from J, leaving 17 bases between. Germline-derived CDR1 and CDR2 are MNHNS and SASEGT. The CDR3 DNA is TGTGCCAGCAGTGAACCCCAAGCCCCGAGAGGCTACGAGCAGTACTTC. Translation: CASSEPQAPRGYEQYF.

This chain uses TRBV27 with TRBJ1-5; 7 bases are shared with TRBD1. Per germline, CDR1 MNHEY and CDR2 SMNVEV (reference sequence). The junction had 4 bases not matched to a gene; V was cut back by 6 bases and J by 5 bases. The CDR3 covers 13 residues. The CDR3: CASSRGDHQPQHF. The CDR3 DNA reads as TGTGCCAGCAGCAGGGGGGACCATCAGCCCCAGCATTTT.

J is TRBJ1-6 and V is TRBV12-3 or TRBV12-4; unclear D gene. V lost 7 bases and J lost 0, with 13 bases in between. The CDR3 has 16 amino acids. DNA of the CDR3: TGTGCCAGCAAGCTTACTGCAAGCTCCTATAATTCACCCCTCCACTTT. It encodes CASKLTASSYNSPLHF.

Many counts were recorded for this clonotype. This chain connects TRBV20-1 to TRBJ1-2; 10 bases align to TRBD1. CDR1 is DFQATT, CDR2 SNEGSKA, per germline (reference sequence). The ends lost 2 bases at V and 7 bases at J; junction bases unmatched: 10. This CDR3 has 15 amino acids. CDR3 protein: CSARYTPGTGAGYTF. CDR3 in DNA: TGCAGTGCTAGATATACTCCCGGGACAGGGGCTGGCTACACCTTC.

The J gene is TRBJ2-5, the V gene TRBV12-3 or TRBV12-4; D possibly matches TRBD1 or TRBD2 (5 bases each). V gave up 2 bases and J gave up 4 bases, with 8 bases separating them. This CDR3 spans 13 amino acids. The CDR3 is CASSLIGGETQYF. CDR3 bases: TGTGCCAGCAGTTTAATTGGGGGAGAGACCCAGTACTTC.

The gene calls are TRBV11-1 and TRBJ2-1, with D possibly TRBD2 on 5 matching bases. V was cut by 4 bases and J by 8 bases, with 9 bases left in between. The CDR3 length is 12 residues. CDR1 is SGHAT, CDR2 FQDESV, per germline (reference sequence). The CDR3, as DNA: TGTGCCAGCAGCTGGGCGGGCGATGAGCAGTTCTTC. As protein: CASSWAGDEQFF.

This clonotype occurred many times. The CDR3, as DNA: TGTGCCATCAGTGAGTCTAGAGGCGGGACCAGCAATCAGCCCCAGCATTTT. Its translation: CAISESRGGTSNQPQHF. The V call is TRBV10-3, the J call TRBJ1-5, with a tentative D call TRBD1 (5 bases). The length of the CDR3 is 17 residues. V dropped 0 bases and J dropped 1 base, with 13 bases sitting between them. CDR1 and CDR2 (germline): ENHRY, SYGVKD.

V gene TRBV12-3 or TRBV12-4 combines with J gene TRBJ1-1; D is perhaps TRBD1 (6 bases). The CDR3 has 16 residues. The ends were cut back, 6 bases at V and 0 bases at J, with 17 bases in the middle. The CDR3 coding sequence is TGTGCCAGCAGGCCAGGGGTTAACGATATGAACACTGAAGCTTTCTTT. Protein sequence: CASRPGVNDMNTEAFF.

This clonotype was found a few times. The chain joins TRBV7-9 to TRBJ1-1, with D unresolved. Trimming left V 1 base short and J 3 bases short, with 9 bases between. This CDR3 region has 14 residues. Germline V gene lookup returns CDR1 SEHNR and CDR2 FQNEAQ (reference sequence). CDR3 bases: TGTGCCAGCAGCTTAGAGGCCCAATACACTGAAGCTTTCTTT. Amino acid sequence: CASSLEAQYTEAFF.

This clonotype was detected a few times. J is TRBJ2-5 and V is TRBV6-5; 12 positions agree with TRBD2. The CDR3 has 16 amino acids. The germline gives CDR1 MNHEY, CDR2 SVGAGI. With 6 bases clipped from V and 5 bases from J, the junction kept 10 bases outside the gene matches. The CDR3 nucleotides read TGTGCCAGCAGCTCCCCTAGCGGGAGGGCCTTTGAGACCCAGTACTTC. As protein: CASSSPSGRAFETQYF.

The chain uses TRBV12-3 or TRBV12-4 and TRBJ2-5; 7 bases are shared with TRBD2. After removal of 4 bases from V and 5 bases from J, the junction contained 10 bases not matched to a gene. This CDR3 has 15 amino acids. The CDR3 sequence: CASSSSGDDPETQYF. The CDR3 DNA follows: TGTGCCAGCAGTTCTAGCGGTGACGACCCGGAGACCCAGTACTTC.

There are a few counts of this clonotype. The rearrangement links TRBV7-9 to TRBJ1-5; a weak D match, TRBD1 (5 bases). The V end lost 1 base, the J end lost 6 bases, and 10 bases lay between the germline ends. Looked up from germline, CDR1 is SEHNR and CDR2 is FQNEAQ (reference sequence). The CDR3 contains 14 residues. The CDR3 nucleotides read TGTGCCAGCAGCTTAGAGGGACCTCTTCAGCCCCAGCATTTT. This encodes CASSLEGPLQPQHF.

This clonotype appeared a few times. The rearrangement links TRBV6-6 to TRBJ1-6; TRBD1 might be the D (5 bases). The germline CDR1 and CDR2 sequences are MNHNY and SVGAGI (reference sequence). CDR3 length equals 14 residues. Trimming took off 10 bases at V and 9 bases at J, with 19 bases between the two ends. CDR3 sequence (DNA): TGTGCCACCGTGGGACCGCTGGATGGTTCACCCCTCCACTTT. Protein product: CATVGPLDGSPLHF.

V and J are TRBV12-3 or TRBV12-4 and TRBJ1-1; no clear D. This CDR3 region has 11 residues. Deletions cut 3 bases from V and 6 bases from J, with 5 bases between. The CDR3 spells CASSLISEAFF. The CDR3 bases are TGTGCCAGCAGTTTGATCTCTGAAGCTTTCTTT.

CDR3 protein: CATSGGNTEAFF. The CDR3 DNA reads TGTGCCACCAGCGGGGGAAACACTGAAGCTTTCTTT. The V gene is TRBV15, the J gene TRBJ1-1; D may be TRBD1 (5 bases). Germline-derived CDR1 and CDR2 are LNHNV and YYDKDF (reference sequence). The CDR3 is made up of 12 amino acids. Trimming pared 5 bases from V and 2 bases from J, leaving 6 bases between.

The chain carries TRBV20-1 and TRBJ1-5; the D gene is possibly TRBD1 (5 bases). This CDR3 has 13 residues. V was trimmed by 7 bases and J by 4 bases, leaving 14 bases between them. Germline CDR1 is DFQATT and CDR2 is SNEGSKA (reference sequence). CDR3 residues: CSVAETANQPQHF. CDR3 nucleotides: TGCAGTGTCGCCGAGACAGCGAATCAGCCCCAGCATTTT.

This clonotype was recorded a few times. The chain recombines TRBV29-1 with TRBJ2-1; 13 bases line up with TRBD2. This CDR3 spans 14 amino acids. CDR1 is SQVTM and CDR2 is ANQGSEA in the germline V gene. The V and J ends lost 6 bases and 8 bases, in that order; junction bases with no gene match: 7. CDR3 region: CSVAGTSGADEQFF. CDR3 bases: TGCAGCGTCGCCGGGACTAGCGGGGCCGATGAGCAGTTCTTC.

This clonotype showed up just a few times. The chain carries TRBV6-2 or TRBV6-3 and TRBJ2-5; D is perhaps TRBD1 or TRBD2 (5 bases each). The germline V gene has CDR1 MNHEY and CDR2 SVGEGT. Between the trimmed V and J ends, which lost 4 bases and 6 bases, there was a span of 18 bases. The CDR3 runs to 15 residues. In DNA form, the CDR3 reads TGTGCCAGCAGTTTGGGACCAGAAAGTGGAAAGACCCAGTACTTC. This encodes CASSLGPESGKTQYF.

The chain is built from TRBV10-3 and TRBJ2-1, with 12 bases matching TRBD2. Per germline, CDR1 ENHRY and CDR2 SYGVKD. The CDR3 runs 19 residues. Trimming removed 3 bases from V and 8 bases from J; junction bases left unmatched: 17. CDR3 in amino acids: CAISDVDSSGRALPYEQFF. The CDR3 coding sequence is TGTGCCATCAGTGACGTGGATTCTAGCGGGAGGGCCCTCCCCTATGAGCAGTTCTTC.

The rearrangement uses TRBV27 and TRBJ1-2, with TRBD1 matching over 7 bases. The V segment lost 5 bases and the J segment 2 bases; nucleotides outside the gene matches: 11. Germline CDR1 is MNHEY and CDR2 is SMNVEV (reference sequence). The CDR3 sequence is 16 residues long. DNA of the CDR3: TGTGCCAGCAGTCAAAAACCGAGACAGGGCAACTATGGCTACACCTTC. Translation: CASSQKPRQGNYGYTF.

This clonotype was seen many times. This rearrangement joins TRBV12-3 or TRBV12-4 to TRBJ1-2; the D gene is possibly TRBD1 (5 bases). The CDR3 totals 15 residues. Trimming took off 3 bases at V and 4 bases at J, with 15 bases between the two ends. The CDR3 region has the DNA TGTGCCAGCAGTTTTCCCGGGACGGGAAGCTATGGCTACACCTTC. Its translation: CASSFPGTGSYGYTF.

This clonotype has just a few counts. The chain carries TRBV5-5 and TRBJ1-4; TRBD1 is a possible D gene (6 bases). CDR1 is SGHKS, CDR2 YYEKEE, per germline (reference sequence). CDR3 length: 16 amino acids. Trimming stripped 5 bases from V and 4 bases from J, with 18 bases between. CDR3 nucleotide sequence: TGTGCCAGCAGTACCAAGCACAGGGCCCTTAATGAAAAACTGTTTTTT. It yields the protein CASSTKHRALNEKLFF.

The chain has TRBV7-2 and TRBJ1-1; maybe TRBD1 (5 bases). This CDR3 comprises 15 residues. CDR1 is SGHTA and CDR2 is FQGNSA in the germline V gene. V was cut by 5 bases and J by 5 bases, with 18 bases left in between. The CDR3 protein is CASSNRLSKGTEAFF. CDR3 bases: TGTGCCAGCAGCAACCGACTATCTAAGGGGACTGAAGCTTTCTTT. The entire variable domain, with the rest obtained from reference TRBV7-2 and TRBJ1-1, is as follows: GAGVSQSPSNKVTEKGKDVELRCDPISGHTALYWYRQSLGQGLEFLIYFQGNSAPDKSGLPSDRFSAERTGGSVSTLTIQRTQQEDSAVYLCASSNRLSKGTEAFFGQGTRLTVV.

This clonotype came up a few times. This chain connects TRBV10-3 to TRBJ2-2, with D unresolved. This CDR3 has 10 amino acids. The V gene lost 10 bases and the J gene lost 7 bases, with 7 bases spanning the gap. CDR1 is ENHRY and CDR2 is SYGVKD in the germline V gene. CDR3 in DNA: TGTGCCACCTACAGCGGGGAGCTGTTTTTT. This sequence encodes CATYSGELFF.

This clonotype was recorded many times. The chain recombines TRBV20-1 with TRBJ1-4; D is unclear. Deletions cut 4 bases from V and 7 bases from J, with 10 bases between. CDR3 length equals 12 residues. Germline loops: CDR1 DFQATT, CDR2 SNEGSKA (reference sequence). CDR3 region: CSATARGEKLFF. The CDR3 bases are TGCAGTGCTACCGCGCGCGGTGAAAAACTGTTTTTT.

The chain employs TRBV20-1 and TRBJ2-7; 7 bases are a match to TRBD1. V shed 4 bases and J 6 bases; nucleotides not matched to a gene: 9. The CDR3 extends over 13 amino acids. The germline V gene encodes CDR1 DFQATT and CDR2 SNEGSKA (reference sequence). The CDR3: CSATLFHRGEQYF. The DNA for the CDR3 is TGCAGTGCTACGCTCTTCCACAGGGGCGAGCAGTACTTC.

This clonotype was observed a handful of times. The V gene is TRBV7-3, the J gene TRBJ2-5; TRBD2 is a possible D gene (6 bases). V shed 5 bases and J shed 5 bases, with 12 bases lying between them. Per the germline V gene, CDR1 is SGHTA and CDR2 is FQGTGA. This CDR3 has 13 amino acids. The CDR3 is CASSRTNWETQYF. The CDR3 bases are TGTGCCAGCAGCCGGACTAACTGGGAGACCCAGTACTTC.

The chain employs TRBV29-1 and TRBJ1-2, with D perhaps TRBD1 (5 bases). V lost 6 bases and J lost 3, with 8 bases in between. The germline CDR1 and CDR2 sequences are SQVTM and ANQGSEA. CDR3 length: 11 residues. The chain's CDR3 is CSVTGDYGYTF. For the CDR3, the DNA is TGCAGCGTCACAGGAGACTATGGCTACACCTTC.

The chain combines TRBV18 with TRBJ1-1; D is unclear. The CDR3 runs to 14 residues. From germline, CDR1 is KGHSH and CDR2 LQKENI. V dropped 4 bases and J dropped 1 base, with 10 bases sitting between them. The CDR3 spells CASSRVLGNTEAFF. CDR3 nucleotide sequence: TGTGCCAGCTCACGGGTGCTCGGGAACACTGAAGCTTTCTTT.